This is a list of T cell receptor beta chains from one sample in a study of cytomegalovirus exposure and HLA in healthy donors. The assay was immunoSEQ multiplex PCR, and TCRdb's table has in-frame clones only and misses some. The table includes 210,000 or so clones, around nine tenths detected once. What was sequenced was PBMCs. These TCRs come from a woman aged 18-29 years in good health and CMV-seronegative. Each CDR3 is given with its conserved first and last residue. The D gene is left open where the match is weak. Clone size is stated in some rows and not others, as once, few, many or a class when expanded.

D	size	J	V	DNA	CDR3
.	.	TRBJ2-1	TRBV5-8	TGTGCCAGCAGCTCAAGCGGATTCCACCACAATGAGCAGTTCTTC	CASSSSGFHHNEQFF
.	.	TRBJ2-1	TRBV7-3	TGTGCCAGCAGCTTAGAACAGTACAATGAGCAGTTCTTC	CASSLEQYNEQFF
TRBD1	few	TRBJ1-2	TRBV27	TGTGCCAGCAGCCCTGACAGGGGCTATGGCTACACCTTC	CASSPDRGYGYTF
.	.	TRBJ1-4	TRBV2	TGTGCCAGCAGTGAGAGGCGTAATGAAAAACTGTTTTTT	CASSERRNEKLFF
.	.	TRBJ1-3	TRBV6-1	TGTGCCAGCTTTAGTTACAGGGCTAAAGGAAACACCATATATTTT	CASFSYRAKGNTIYF
TRBD2	.	TRBJ2-7	TRBV28	TGTGCCAGTACTAGCGGAGCCTACGAGCAGTACTTC	CASTSGAYEQYF
.	.	TRBJ2-3	TRBV4-2	TGTGCCAGCAGCACCCACACTAGGACAGATACGCAGTATTTT	CASSTHTRTDTQYF
.	.	TRBJ2-2	TRBV7-2	TGTGCCAGCAGCTTACGGCTAGCATCCACCGGGGAGCTGTTTTTT	CASSLRLASTGELFF
TRBD2	.	TRBJ2-3	TRBV5-1	TGCGCCAGCAGCTACCAAGCGGGGTCCACAGATACGCAGTATTTT	CASSYQAGSTDTQYF
.	.	TRBJ2-7	TRBV6-1	TGTGCCAGCAGTGCTTCGGGACAAGCAGCCTACGAGCAGTACTTC	CASSASGQAAYEQYF
.	.	TRBJ2-5	TRBV4-1	TGCGCCAGCAGCCAAACGACAGGTCAAGAGACCCAGTACTTC	CASSQTTGQETQYF